This T cell receptor (beta chain) appears in the sequencing data of a study of shared clonotypes between healthy human individuals. Turning to this clone: Its target is unknown.

Assay: immunoSEQ multiplex PCR; the TCRdb copy retains only in-frame clones and omits some. The sample has some 2,500,000 clones; about nine tenths are singletons. Regarding the study as a whole: Relative to their counterparts shared across all four donors, non-shared clonotypes exhibited diminished generation probabilities. Richness estimates generally favored naive over memory subsets.

Germline V CDR1 and CDR2: SGHDN, FVKESK. The CDR3 spans 16 residues. The V and J ends lost 4 bases and 0 bases, in that order; junction bases with no gene match: 2. From CD4+ cells came CD45RA+ naive and CD45RA-negative memory subsets. Input material: naive CD4+ T cells from PBMCs. Specified subset: CD45RA+ positively selected. The gene calls are TRBV14 and TRBJ2-1; 11 bases map to TRBD2. The TCR sequence derives from a man aged 18 to 30 in good health. Some clones in this sample may be carry-over from other donors' samples. Here the CDR3 reads CASSPGLADSYNEQFF. DNA of the CDR3: TGTGCCAGCAGCCCGGGACTAGCGGACTCCTACAATGAGCAGTTCTTC.